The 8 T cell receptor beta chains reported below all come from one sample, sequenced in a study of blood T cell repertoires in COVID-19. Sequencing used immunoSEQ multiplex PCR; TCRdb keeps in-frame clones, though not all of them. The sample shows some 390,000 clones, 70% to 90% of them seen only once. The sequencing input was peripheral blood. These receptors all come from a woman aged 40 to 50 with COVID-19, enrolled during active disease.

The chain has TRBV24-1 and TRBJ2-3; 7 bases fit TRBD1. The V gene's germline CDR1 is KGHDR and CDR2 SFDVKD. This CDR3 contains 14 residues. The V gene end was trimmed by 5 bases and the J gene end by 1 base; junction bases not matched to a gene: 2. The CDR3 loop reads CATSGRGRTDTQYF. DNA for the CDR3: TGTGCCACCAGTGGAAGGGGGCGCACAGATACGCAGTATTTT.

The DNA for the CDR3 is TGTGCCAGCAGTACCGGACACCGCCAAGAGACCCAGTACTTC. Translation gives CASSTGHRQETQYF. This chain joins TRBV5-8 and TRBJ2-5; perhaps TRBD1 as D (5 bases). CDR1 and CDR2 from the germline V gene are SGHTS and YDEGEE. V was clipped by 5 bases and J by 1 base, with 12 bases between them. The CDR3 totals 14 residues. The variable domain in full, with the rest retrieved from reference TRBV5-8 and TRBJ2-5, is EAGVTQSPTHLIKTRGQQATLRCSPISGHTSVYWYQQALGLGLQFLLWYDEGEERNRGNFPPRFSGRQFPNYSSELNVNALELEDSALYLCASSTGHRQETQYFGPGTRLLVL.

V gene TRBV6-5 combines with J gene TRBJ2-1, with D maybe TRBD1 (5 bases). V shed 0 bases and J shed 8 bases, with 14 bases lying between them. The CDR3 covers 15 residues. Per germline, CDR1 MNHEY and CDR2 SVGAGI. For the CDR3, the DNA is TGTGCCAGCAGTTACTCGATGATAGGGGCCTATGAGCAGTTCTTC. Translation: CASSYSMIGAYEQFF.

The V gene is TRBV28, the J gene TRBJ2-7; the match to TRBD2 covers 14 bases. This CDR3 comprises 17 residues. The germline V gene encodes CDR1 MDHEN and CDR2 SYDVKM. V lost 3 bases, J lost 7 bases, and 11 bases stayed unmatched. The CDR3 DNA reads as TGTGCCAGCAGTTTTCTCAGACTAGCGGGAGGGCCGAGGGAGCAGTACTTC. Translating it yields CASSFLRLAGGPREQYF.

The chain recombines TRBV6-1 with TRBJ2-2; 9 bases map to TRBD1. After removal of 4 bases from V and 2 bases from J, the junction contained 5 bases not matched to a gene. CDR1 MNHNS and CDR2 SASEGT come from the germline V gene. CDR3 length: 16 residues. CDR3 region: CASSGGTGSNTGELFF. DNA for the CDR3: TGTGCCAGCAGTGGAGGGACAGGGAGTAACACCGGGGAGCTGTTTTTT.

The CDR3 sequence: CASSPLWTGRAEAFF. CDR3 in DNA: TGTGCCAGCAGCCCTCTATGGACAGGGAGGGCTGAAGCTTTCTTT. This chain links TRBV3-1 (or the pseudogene TRBV3-2) with TRBJ1-1; 8 positions match TRBD1. CDR1 and CDR2 (germline): LGHDT, YNNKEL (reference sequence). The V and J ends lost 4 bases and 6 bases, in that order; junction bases with no gene match: 10. This CDR3 contains 15 residues.

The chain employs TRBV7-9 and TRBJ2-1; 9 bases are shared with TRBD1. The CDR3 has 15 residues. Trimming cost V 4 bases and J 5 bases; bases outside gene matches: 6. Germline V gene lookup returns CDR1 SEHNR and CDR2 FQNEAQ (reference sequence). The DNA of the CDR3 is TGTGCCAGCAGCTCGGGACAGGGCTTTCACAATGAGCAGTTCTTC. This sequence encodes CASSSGQGFHNEQFF.

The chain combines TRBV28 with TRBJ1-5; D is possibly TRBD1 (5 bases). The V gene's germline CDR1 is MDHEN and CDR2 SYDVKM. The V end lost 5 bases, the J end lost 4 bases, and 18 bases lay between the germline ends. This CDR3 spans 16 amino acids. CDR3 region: CASSRLGGDRNQPQHF. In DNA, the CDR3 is TGTGCCAGCAGTCGATTGGGGGGGGATAGAAATCAGCCCCAGCATTTT. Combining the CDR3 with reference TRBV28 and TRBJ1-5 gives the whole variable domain DVKVTQSSRYLVKRTGEKVFLECVQDMDHENMFWYRQDPGLGLRLIYFSYDVKMKEKGDIPEGYSVSREKKERFSLILESASTNQTSMYLCASSRLGGDRNQPQHFGDGTRLSIL.